This T cell receptor (beta chain) is from a study of lung T cells in sarcoidosis with Löfgren's syndrome. V dropped 5 bases and J dropped 2 bases, with 12 bases sitting between them. Germline V gene data show CDR1 as SQVTM and CDR2 as ANQGSEA. This CDR3 region has 13 residues. This clonotype was detected only a few times. Its antigen is unknown. A much more abundant neighbour one base away suggests this may be a read error. The missing conserved phenylalanine or tryptophan at the end of this CDR3 makes a read error likely. TCRdb reprocessed the reads with MiXCR, giving one entry per CDR3 protein. The sample records some 3,700 distinct CDR3 sequences, 20% to 25% being singletons. Whole-study findings and limits: TRAV12-1 and TRBV2 were reportedly most expanded in Löfgren's patients.

This clonotype originated in a human donor with sarcoidosis (Löfgren's syndrome or another form), or a control subject (not recorded which). The sample comprised CD4+ T cells from bronchoalveolar lavage. The chain couples TRBV29-1 to TRBJ1-2, with D unclear. DNA for the CDR3: TGCAGCGTTCCTTCGGCGGAGAACTATGGCTACACCGTC. Residues: CSVPSAENYGYTV.